The present TCR beta chain was sequenced within a study of T cell responses to AZD1222 COVID-19 vaccine. Here immunoSEQ multiplex PCR was the method, and the copy in TCRdb shows in-frame clones only, minus some. The sample contains 150,000 to 200,000 clones, approximately 90% of which appear only once. Germline trimming cut 0 bases from V and 6 bases from J; bases unmatched to any gene: 3. Germline V lookup: CDR1 SGHRS, CDR2 YFSETQ. The length of the CDR3 is 14 residues. The chain carries TRBV5-1 and TRBJ1-5; 7 nucleotides match TRBD1. The input for sequencing was peripheral blood, taken 28 days after the second AZD1222 dose. This clonotype was sampled from an adult who received the AZD1222 COVID-19 vaccine. CDR3 nucleotide sequence: TGCGCCAGCAGCTTGGCGACAGGGAGTCAGCCCCAGCATTTT. This encodes CASSLATGSQPQHF.